Listed below are T cell receptor beta chains from one sample, sequenced in a study of blood T cells in healthy people across ages. TCRdb called the 5' RACE reads again in MiXCR, with one record for every CDR3 protein. The sample has around 800,000 distinct CDR3 sequences; under 80% are singletons. Material for sequencing was blood. Receptors were obtained from a man aged 25-40 years in good health. Each CDR3 is given with its conserved first and last residue. The order of the fields is clone size, V gene, D gene, J gene, CDR3 DNA, CDR3 protein. A D gene is named only where the DNA matches it firmly. Clone size is shown for a subset of rows, as once, few, many or a class of expanded clone.

>NA|TRBV5-1|TRBD1|TRBJ2-4
TGCGCCAGCAGCCCCCTGGACAGGGAAGGCATTCAGTACTTC
CASSPLDREGIQYF
>NA|TRBV9|TRBD2|TRBJ2-2
TGTGCCAGCAGCTTGTGGGACTACGAGACCGGGGAGCTGTTTTTT
CASSLWDYETGELFF
>NA|TRBV18|TRBD1|TRBJ1-1
TGTGCCAGCTCACCGCCCCGGACAGGGCCGCCTAGGGGCACTGAAGCTTTCTTT
CASSPPRTGPPRGTEAFF
>NA|TRBV5-4|NA|TRBJ2-4
TGTGCCAGCAGCTTGGCGGGGGGCCCGGAAAACATTCAGTACTTC
CASSLAGGPENIQYF
>NA|TRBV4-2|NA|TRBJ1-1
TGTGCCAGCAGCAAAGCGCAGGGGCGAAACACTGAAGCTTTCTTT
CASSKAQGRNTEAFF
>NA|TRBV7-9|NA|TRBJ2-3
TGTGCCAGCAGCTTAGAGGGTAACACAGATACGCAGTATTTT
CASSLEGNTDTQYF
>NA|TRBV6-5|TRBD2|TRBJ2-7
TGTGCCAGCTACGGGAGGGGCAGTTTGGGTGAGCAGTACTTC
CASYGRGSLGEQYF
>NA|TRBV4-3|NA|TRBJ2-7
TGCGCCAGCAGCCAAGTTCTGACGGGGTCGAGCTCCTACGAGCAGTACTTC
CASSQVLTGSSSYEQYF
>NA|TRBV25-1|NA|TRBJ2-7
TGTGCCAGCAGTGAATTGAGGCAGGGGATGTACGAGCAGTACTTC
CASSELRQGMYEQYF
>few|TRBV5-6|NA|TRBJ2-3
TGTGCCAGCAGCTTGGAACAGGCGTACACAGATACGCAGTATTTT
CASSLEQAYTDTQYF
>few|TRBV20-1|NA|TRBJ2-1
TGCAGTGCTGGGCCCTTTCACAGGGTTTCCAATGAGCAGTTCTTC
CSAGPFHRVSNEQFF
>once|TRBV3-1|NA|TRBJ2-5
TGTGCCAGCAGCCAAGCTCCGGGGAAACAAGAGACCCAGTACTTC
CASSQAPGKQETQYF
>NA|TRBV15|NA|TRBJ1-2
TGTGCCACCAGCAGAGATAAGTCGTCGGGTTGGGGCTACACCTTC
CATSRDKSSGWGYTF
>NA|TRBV5-1|NA|TRBJ2-7
TGCGCCAGCGGGCCCCGGACGTCCCACTTCTACAATGAGCAGTACTTC
CASGPRTSHFYNEQYF
>NA|TRBV29-1|TRBD1|TRBJ2-1
TGCAGCGTTGCCGGGACAGCCTACAATGAGCAGTTCTTC
CSVAGTAYNEQFF
>NA|TRBV28|NA|TRBJ1-2
TGTGCCAGCAGCGGCGGGTACGTCTACACCTTC
CASSGGYVYTF
>NA|TRBV28|NA|TRBJ2-5
TGTGCCAGCAGTACCCTTCATGGGCAGTACTTC
CASSTLHGQYF
>NA|TRBV7-9|TRBD2|TRBJ2-1
TGTGCCAGCAGCTTAGCTGCCATAGCGGGTGAGGGCAATGAGCAGTTCTTC
CASSLAAIAGEGNEQFF
>NA|TRBV5-1|TRBD1|TRBJ2-1
TGCGCCAGCAGCCCTCTAACAGGACAGGGAAGCTCCTACAATGAGCAGTTCTTC
CASSPLTGQGSSYNEQFF
>few|TRBV29-1|TRBD1|TRBJ1-2
TGCAGCCTTTGGTCCGGGACAGAATATGGCTACACCTTC
CSLWSGTEYGYTF
>NA|TRBV20-1|NA|TRBJ1-2
TGCAGTGCTAGATCAGGGTCGACCGATGGCTACACCTTC
CSARSGSTDGYTF
>once|TRBV6-5|NA|TRBJ2-7
TGTGCCAGCTCCGGGAGTGGCGGAAATGGTAATTACGAGCAGTACTTC
CASSGSGGNGNYEQYF
>NA|TRBV2|NA|TRBJ1-1
TGTGCCAGCAAAGGACAGCGGAACACTGAAGCTTTCTTT
CASKGQRNTEAFF
>few|TRBV28|NA|TRBJ2-6
TGTGCCAGCATCGAGAGGGGCTCTGGGGCCAACGTCCTGACTTTC
CASIERGSGANVLTF
>NA|TRBV12-3/TRBV12-4|TRBD1|TRBJ1-2
TGTGCCAGCAGTTGGGGGACAGGGGTGGGTCGCTACACCTTC
CASSWGTGVGRYTF
>NA|TRBV7-9|NA|TRBJ1-2
TGTGCCAGCAGCTTAGGAGGGGTTGGTGGTGCTGGCTACACCTTC
CASSLGGVGGAGYTF
>NA|TRBV20-1|NA|TRBJ2-7
TGCAGTGCTAGAGGTATGCGGGAACCCTCCTACGAGCAGTACTTC
CSARGMREPSYEQYF
>few|TRBV20-1|TRBD2|TRBJ2-1
TGCAGTGCTAGGTGGACTAGCGGGGGGGCCCCCTACAATGAGCAGTTCTTC
CSARWTSGGAPYNEQFF